This T cell receptor (beta chain) was captured in a study of blood T cells in healthy people across ages. The CDR3 runs 11 residues. Germline V gene sequence: CDR1 GTSNPN, CDR2 SVGIG (reference sequence). V was shortened by 1 base and J by 4 bases, with 5 bases between the two germline ends. Judged by abundance, this clonotype is large (0.1 to 1%). Its cognate antigen is unknown. Regarding the study as a whole: Naive CD4+ cell counts and diversity both ran higher in long-lived than in aged donors.

A second PCR of roughly 7 to 11 cycles used a sample-barcoded 5' primer and a J-beta primer mix. Every cDNA was tagged by a template-switch adaptor with 12 random nucleotides. The study obtained at least 2.5 million CDR3-containing paired-end reads from every sample. A single record per CDR3 protein comes from TCRdb applying MiXCR to the 5' RACE reads. The table shows approximately 810,000 distinct CDR3 sequences, with roughly 26% occurring only once. This chain connects TRBV30 to TRBJ2-7; D is unclear. Sequences were obtained from blood. The sequence was collected from a woman older than 75 in good health. The CDR3 bases are TGTGCCTGGAGTGCATCTTACGAGCAGTACTTC. Its protein is CAWSASYEQYF.